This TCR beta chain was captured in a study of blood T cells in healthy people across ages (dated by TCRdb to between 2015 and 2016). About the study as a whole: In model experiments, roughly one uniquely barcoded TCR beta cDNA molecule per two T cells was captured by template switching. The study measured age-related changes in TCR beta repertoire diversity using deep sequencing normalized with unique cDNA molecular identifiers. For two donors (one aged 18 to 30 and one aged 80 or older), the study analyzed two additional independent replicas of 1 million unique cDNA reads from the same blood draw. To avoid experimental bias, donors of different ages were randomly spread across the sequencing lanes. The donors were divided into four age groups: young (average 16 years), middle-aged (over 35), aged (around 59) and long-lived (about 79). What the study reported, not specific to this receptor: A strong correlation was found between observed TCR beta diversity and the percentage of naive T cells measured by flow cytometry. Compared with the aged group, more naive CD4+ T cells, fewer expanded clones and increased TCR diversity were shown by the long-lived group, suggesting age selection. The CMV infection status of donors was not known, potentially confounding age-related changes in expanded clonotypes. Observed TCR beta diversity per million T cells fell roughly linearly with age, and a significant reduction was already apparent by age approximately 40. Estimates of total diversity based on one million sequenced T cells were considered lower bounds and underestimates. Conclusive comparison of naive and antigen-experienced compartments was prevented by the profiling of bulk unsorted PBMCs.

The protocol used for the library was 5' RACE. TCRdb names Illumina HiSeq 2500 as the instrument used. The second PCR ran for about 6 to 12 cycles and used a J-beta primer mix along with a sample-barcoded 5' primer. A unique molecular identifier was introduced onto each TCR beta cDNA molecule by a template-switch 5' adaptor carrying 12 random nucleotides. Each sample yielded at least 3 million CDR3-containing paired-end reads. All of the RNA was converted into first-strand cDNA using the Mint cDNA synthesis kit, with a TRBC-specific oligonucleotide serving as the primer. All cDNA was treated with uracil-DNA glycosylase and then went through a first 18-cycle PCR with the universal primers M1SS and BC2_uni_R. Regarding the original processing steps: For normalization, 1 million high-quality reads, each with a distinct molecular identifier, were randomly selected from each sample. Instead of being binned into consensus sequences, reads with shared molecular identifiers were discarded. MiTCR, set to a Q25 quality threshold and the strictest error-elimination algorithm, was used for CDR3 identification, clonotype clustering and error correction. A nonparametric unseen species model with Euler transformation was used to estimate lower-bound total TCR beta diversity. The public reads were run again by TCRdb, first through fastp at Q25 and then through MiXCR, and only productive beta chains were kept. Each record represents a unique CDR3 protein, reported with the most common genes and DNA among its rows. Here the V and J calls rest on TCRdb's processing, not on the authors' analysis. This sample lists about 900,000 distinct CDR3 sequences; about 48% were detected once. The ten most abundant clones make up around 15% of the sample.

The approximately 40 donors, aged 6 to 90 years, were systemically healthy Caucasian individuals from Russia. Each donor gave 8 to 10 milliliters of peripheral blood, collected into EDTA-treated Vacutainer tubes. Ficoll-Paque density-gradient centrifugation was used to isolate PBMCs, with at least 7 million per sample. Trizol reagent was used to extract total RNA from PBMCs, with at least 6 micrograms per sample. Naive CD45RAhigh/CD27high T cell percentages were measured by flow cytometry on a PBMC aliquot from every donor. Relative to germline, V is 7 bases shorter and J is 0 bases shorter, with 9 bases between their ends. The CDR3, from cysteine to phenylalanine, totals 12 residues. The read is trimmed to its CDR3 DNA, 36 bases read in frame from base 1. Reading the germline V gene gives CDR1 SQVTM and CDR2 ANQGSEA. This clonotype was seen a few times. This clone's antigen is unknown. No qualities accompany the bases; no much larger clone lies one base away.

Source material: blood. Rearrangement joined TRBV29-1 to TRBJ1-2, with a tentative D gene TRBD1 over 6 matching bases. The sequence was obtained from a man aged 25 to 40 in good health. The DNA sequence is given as TGCAGCGCAGGGGAAACTAACTATGGCTACACCTTC. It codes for CSAGETNYGYTF.